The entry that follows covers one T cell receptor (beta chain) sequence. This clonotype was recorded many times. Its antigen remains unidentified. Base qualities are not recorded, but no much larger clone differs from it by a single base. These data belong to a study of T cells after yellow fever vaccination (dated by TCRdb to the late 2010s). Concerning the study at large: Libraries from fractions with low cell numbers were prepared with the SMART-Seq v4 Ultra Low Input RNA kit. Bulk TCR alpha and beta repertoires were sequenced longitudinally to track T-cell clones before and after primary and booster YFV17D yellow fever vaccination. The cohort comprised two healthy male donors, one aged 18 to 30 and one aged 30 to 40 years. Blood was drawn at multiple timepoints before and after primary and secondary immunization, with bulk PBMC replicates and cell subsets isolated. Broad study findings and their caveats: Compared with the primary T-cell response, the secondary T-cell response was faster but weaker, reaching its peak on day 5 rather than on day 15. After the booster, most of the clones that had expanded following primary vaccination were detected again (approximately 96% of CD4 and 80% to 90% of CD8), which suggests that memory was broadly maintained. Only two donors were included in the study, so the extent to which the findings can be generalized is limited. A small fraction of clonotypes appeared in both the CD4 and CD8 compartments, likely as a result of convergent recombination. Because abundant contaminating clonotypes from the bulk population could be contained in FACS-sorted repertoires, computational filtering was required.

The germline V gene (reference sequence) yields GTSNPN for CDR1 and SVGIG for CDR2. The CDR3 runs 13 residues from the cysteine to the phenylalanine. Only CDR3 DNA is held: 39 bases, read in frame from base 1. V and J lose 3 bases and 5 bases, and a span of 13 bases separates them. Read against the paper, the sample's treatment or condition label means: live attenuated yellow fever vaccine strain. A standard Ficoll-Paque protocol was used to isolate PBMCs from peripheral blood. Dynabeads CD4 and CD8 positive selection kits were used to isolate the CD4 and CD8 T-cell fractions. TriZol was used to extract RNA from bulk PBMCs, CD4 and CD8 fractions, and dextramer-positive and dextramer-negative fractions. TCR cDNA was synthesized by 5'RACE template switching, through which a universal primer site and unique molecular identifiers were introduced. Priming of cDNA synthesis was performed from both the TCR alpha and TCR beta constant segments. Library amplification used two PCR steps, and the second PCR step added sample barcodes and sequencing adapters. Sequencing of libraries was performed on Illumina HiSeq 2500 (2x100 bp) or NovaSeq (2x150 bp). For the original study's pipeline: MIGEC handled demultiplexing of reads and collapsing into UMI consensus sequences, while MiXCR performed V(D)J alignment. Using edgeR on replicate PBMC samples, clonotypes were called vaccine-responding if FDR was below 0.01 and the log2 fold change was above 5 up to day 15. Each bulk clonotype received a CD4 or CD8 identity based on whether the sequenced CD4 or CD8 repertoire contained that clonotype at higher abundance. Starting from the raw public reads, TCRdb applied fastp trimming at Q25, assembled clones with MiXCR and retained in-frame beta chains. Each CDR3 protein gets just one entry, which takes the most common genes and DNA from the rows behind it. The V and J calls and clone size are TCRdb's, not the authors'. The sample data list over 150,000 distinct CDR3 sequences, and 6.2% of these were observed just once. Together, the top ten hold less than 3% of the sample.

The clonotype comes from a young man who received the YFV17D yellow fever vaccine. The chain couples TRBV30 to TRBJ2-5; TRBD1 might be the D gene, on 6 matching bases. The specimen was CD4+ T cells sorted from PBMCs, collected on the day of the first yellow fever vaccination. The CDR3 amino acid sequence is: CAWSPGAWETQYF. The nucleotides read TGTGCCTGGAGCCCAGGGGCGTGGGAGACCCAGTACTTC.